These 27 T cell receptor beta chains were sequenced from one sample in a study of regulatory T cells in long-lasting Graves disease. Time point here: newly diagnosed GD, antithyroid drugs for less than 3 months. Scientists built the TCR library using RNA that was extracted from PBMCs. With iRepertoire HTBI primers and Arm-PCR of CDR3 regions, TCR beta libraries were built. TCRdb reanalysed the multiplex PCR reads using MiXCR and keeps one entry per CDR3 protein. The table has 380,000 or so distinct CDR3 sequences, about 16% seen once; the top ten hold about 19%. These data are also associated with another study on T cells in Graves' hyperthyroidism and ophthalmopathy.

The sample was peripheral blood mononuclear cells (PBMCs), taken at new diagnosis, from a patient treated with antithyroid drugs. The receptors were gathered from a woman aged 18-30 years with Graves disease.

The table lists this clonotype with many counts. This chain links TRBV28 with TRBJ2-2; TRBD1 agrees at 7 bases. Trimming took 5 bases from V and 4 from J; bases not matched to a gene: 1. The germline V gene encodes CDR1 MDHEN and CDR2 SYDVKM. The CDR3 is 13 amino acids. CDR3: CASSHRGTGELFF. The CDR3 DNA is TGTGCCAGCAGTCACAGGGGCACCGGGGAGCTGTTTTTT.

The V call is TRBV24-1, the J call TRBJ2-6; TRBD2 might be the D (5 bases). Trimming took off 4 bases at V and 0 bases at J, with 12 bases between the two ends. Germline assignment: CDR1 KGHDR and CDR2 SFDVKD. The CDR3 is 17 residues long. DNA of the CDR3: TGTGCCACCAGTGAAACCGGACGGGACTCTGGGGCCAACGTCCTGACTTTC. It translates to CATSETGRDSGANVLTF.

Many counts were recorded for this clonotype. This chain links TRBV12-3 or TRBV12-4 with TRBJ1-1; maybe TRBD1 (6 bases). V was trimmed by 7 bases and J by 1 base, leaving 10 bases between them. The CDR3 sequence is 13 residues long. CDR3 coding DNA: TGTGCCAGCAACCAGGGGAAGAACACTGAAGCTTTCTTT. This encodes CASNQGKNTEAFF.

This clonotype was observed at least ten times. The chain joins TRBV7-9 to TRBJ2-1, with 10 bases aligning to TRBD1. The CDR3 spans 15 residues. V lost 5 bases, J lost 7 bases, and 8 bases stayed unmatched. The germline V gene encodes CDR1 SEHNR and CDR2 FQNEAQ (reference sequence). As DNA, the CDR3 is TGTGCCAGCAGCCCCCCGGGACAGGGGATGAATGAGCAGTTCTTC. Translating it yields CASSPPGQGMNEQFF.

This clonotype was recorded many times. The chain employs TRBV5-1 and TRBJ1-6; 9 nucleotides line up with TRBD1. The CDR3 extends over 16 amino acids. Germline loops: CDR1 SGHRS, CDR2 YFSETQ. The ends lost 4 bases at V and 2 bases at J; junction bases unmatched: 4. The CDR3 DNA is TGCGCCAGCAGCACGGGACAGGGCGCCTATAATTCACCCCTCCACTTT. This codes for CASSTGQGAYNSPLHF.

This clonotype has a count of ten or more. The CDR3: CASSPPPTIPGELFF. The CDR3, as DNA: TGTGCCAGCTCACCACCTCCGACCATCCCCGGGGAGCTGTTTTTT. The chain has TRBV18 and TRBJ2-2; D not certain. Between the trimmed V and J ends, which lost 0 bases and 6 bases, there was a span of 11 bases. Looked up from germline, CDR1 is KGHSH and CDR2 is LQKENI. This CDR3 has 15 residues.

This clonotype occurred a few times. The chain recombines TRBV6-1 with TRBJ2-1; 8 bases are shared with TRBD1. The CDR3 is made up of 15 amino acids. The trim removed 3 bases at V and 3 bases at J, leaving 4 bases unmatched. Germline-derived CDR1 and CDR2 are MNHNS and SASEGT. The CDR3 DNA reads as TGTGCCAGCAGTGATCAGGGGGCTTTCTACAATGAGCAGTTCTTC. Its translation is CASSDQGAFYNEQFF.

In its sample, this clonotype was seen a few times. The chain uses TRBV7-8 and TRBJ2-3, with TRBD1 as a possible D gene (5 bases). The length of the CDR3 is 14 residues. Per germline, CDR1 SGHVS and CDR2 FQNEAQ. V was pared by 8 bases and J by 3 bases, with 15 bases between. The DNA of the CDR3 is TGTGCCAGCGGCAGGGTAGTGGGGACAGATACGCAGTATTTT. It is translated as CASGRVVGTDTQYF.

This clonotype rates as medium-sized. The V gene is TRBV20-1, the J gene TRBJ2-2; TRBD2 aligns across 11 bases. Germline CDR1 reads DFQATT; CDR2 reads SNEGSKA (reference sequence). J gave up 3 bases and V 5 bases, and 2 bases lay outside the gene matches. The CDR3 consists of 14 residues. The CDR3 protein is CSARSGGDTGELFF. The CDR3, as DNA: TGCAGTGCTCGTAGCGGGGGGGACACCGGGGAGCTGTTTTTT.

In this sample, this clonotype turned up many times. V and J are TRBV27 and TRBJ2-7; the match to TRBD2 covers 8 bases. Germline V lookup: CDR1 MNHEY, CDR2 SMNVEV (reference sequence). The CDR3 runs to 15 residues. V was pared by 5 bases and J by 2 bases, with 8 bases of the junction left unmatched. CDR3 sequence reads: CASSPQTSATYEQYF. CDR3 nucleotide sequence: TGTGCCAGCAGTCCCCAGACTAGCGCGACCTACGAGCAGTACTTC.

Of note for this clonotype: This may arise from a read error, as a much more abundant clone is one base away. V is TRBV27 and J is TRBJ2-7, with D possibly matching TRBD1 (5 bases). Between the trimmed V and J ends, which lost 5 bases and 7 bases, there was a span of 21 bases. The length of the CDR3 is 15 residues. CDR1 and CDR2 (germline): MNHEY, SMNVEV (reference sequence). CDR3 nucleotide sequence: TGTGCCAGCAGTAAGGGGTCGCAGGGCCTGGGGGAGCAGTACTTC. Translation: CASSKGSQGLGEQYF.

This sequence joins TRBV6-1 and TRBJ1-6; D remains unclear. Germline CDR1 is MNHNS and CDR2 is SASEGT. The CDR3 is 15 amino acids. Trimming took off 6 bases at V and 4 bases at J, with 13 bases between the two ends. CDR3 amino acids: CASRDRDLYNSPLHF. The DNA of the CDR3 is TGTGCCAGCAGGGACCGCGACCTATATAATTCACCCCTCCACTTT.

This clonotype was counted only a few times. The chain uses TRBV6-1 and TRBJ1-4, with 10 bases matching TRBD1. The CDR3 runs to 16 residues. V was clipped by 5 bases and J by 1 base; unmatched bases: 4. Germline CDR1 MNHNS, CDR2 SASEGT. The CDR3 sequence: CASSRQGALTNEKLFF. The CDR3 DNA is TGTGCCAGCAGTCGACAGGGGGCCTTAACTAATGAAAAACTGTTTTTT.

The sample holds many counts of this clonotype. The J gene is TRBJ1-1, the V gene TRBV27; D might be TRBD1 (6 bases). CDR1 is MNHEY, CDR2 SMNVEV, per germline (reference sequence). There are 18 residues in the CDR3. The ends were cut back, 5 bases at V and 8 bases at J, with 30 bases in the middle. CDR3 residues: CASSIYTLRGGAWGEAFF. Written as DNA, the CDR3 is TGTGCCAGCAGTATATATACCCTGAGGGGGGGGGCGTGGGGAGAAGCTTTCTTT.

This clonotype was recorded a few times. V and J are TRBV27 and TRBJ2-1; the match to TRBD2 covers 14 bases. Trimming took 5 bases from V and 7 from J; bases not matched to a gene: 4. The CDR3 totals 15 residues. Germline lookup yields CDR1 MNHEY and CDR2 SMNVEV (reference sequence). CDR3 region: CASSAGTSGRNEQFF. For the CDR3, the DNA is TGTGCCAGCAGTGCCGGGACTAGCGGGAGAAATGAGCAGTTCTTC.

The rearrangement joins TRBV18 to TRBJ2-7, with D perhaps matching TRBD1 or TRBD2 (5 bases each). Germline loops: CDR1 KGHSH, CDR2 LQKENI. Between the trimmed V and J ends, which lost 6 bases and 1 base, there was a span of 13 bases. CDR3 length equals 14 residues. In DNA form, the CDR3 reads TGTGCCAGCTCCAAAGGGGACGCTTCCTACGAGCAGTACTTC. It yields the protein CASSKGDASYEQYF.

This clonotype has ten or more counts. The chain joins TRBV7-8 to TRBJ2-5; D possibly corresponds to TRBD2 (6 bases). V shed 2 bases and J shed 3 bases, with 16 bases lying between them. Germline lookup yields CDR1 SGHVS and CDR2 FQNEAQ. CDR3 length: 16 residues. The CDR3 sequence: CASSLQTGTPKETQYF. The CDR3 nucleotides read TGTGCCAGCAGCTTACAGACCGGGACTCCAAAAGAGACCCAGTACTTC. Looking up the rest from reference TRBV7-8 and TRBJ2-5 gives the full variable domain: GAGVSQSPRYKVAKRGQDVALRCDPISGHVSLFWYQQALGQGPEFLTYFQNEAQLDKSGLPSDRFFAERPEGSVSTLKIQRTQQEDSAVYLCASSLQTGTPKETQYFGPGTRLLVL.

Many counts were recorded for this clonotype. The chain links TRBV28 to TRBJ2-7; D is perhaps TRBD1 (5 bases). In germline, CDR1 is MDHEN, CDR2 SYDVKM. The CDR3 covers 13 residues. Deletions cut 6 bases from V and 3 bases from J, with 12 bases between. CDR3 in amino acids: CASSPFRVYEQYF. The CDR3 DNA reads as TGTGCCAGCAGCCCCTTCAGGGTCTACGAGCAGTACTTC.

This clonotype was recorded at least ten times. CDR3 DNA: TGTGCCAGCAGTGAACTGGGACAGGGGGTCTACGAGCAGTACTTC. Its translation is CASSELGQGVYEQYF. The chain employs TRBV2 and TRBJ2-7; 11 bases map to TRBD1. The CDR3 covers 15 residues. Per germline, CDR1 SNHLY and CDR2 FYNNEI. J gave up 3 bases and V 2 bases, and 3 bases lay outside the gene matches.

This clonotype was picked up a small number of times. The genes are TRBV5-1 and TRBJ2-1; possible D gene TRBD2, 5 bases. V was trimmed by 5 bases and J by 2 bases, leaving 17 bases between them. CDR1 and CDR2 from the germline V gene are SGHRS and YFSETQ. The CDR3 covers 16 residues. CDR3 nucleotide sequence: TGCGCCAGCAGTGCTTTAGCGACCAGCCCCTACAATGAGCAGTTCTTC. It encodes CASSALATSPYNEQFF.

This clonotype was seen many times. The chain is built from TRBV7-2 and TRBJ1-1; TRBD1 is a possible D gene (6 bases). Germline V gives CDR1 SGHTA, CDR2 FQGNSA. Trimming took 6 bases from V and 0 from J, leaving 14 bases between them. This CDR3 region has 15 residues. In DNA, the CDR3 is TGTGCCAGCAGGATGCCCGGGGGCATGAACACTGAAGCTTTCTTT. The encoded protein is CASRMPGGMNTEAFF.

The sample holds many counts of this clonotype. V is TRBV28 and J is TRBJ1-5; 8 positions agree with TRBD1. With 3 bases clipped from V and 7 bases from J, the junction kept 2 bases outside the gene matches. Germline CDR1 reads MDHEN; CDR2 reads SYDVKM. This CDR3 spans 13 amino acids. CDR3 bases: TGTGCCAGCAGTTTCAGGGGGCACCAGCCCCAGCATTTT. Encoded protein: CASSFRGHQPQHF.

CDR3 in amino acids: CAISESPGGELFF. The CDR3 DNA sequence: TGTGCCATCAGTGAGTCGCCGGGCGGGGAGCTGTTTTTT. The chain recombines TRBV10-3 with TRBJ2-2, with D unresolved. Germline V gene data show CDR1 as ENHRY and CDR2 as SYGVKD. The CDR3 length is 13 residues. V lost 0 bases and J 7 bases, leaving 6 bases between the germline ends.

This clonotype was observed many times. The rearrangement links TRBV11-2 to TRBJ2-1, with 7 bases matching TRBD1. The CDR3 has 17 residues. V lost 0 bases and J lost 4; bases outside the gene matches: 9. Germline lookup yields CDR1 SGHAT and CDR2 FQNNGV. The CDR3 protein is CASSLEAGGFGYNEQFF. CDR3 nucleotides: TGTGCCAGCAGCTTAGAGGCAGGGGGATTCGGGTACAATGAGCAGTTCTTC. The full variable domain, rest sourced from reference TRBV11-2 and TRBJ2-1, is EAGVAQSPRYKIIEKRQSVAFWCNPISGHATLYWYQQILGQGPKLLIQFQNNGVVDDSQLPKDRFSAERLKGVDSTLKIQPAKLEDSAVYLCASSLEAGGFGYNEQFFGPGTRLTVL.

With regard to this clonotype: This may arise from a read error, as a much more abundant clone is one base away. The CDR3, as DNA: TGCAGTGCTAGGGGGGACCACGCGTCGGGCCAAGAGACCCTGTACTTC. Translating gives CSARGDHASGQETLYF. The chain has TRBV20-1 and TRBJ2-5, with D perhaps given as TRBD1 or TRBD2 (5 bases each). This CDR3 has 16 residues. CDR1 and CDR2 (germline): DFQATT, SNEGSKA (reference sequence).

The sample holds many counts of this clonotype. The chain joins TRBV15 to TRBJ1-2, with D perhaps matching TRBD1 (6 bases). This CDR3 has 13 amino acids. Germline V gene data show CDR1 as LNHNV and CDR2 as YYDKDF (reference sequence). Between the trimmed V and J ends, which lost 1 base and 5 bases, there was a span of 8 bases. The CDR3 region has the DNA TGTGCCACCAGCAGAGGGGGACAATATGGCTACACCTTC. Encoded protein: CATSRGGQYGYTF.

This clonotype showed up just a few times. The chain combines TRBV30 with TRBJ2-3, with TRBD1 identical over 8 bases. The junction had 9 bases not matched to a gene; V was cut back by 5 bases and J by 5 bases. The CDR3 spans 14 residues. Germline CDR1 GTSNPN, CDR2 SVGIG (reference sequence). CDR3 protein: CAWGQGAQEDTQYF. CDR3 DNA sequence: TGTGCCTGGGGCCAGGGGGCGCAGGAAGATACGCAGTATTTT. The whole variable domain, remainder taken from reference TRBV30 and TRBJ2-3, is SQTIHQWPATLVQPVGSPLSLECTVEGTSNPNLYWYRQAAGRGLQLLFYSVGIGQISSEVPQNLSASRPQDRQFILSSKKLLLSDSGFYLCAWGQGAQEDTQYFGPGTRLTVL.